This T cell receptor beta chain is drawn from a study of blood T cell repertoires in COVID-19. At the level of the study: Specimens from acute and convalescent COVID-19 originated in the United States, Italy and Spain. PBMCs, B-cell-depleted T cells, or T cells provided the cDNA or gDNA that made up the material.

Original processing methods: Counts of nucleated cells, estimated from reference gene primer amplification, were obtained. TCRdb keeps only in-frame clones here, not all; method: immunoSEQ multiplex PCR. D and trimming were read from the DNA, whereas the V and J calls and clone size are those reported in that table. The repertoire includes around 100,000 clones, 75% to 95% of them detected once, and 4.2% sits in the top ten. Deletions cut 4 bases from V and 9 bases from J, with 13 bases between. Germline V gene lookup returns CDR1 LNHDA and CDR2 SQIVND (reference sequence). This CDR3 contains 13 residues.

Sequencing used peripheral blood. V usage is TRBV19 and J usage is TRBJ2-1; perhaps TRBD2 as D (5 bases). The source of this sequence is a man aged 18 to 30 with acute or convalescent COVID-19. The CDR3 DNA is TGTGCCAGTAGTACCCGGGCCGAGGGTGAGCAGTTCTTC. Amino acids: CASSTRAEGEQFF.